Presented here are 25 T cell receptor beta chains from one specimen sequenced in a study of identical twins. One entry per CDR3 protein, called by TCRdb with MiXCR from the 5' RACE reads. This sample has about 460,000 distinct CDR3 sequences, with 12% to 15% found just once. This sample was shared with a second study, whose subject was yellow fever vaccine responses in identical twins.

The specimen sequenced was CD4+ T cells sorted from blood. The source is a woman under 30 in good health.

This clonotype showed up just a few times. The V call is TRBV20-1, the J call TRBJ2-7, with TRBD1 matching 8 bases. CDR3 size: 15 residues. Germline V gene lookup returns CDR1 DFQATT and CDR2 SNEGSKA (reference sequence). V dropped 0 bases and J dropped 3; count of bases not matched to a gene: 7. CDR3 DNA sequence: TGCAGTGCTAGAGACTCCAGGGGGCCCCACTACGAGCAGTACTTC. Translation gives CSARDSRGPHYEQYF.

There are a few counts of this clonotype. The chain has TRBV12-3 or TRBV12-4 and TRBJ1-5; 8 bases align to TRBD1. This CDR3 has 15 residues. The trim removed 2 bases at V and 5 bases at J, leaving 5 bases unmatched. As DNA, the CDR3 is TGTGCCAGCAGTTTATGGGACAGGAACGATCAGCCCCAGCATTTT. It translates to CASSLWDRNDQPQHF.

The CDR3 nucleotides are TGTGCCAGCAGCCTTGTCCCAGGGCTCGAGCAGTACTTC. Protein product: CASSLVPGLEQYF. V is TRBV11-3 and J is TRBJ2-7, with D possibly being TRBD1 (5 bases). V gave up 5 bases and J gave up 6 bases, with 14 bases separating them. The CDR3 totals 13 residues. Germline V gene lookup returns CDR1 SGHNT and CDR2 YENEEA.

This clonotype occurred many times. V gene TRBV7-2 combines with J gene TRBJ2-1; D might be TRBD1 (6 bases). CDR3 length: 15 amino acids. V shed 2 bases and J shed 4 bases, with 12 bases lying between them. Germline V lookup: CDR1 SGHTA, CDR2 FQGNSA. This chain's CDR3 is CASSLTGTQYNEQFF. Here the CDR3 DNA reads TGTGCCAGCAGCTTAACGGGGACACAGTACAATGAGCAGTTCTTC.

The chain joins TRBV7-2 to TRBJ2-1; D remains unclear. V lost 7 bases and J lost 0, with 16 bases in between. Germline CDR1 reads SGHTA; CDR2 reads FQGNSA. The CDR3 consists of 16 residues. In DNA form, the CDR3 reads TGTGCCAGCATCCCCGGTAGCCGGAGCTCCTACAATGAGCAGTTCTTC. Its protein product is CASIPGSRSSYNEQFF.

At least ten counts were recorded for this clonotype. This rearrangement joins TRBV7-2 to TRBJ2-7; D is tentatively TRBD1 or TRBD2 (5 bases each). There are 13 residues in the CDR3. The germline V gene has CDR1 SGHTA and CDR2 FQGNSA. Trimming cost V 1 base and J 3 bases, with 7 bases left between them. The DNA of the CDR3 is TGTGCCAGCAGCTTAGATGGGGGCTACGAGCAGTACTTC. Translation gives CASSLDGGYEQYF.

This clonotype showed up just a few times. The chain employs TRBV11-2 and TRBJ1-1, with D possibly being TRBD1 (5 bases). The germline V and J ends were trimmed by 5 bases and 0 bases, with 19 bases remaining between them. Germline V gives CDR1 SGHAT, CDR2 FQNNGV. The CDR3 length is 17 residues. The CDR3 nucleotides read TGTGCCAGCAGCCCCATTGGGGTGGGGGGAATGAACACTGAAGCTTTCTTT. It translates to CASSPIGVGGMNTEAFF.

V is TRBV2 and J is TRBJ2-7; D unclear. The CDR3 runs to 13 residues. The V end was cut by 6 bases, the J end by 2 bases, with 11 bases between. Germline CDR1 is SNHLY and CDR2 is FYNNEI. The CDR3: CASSYGPPYEQYF. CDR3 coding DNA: TGTGCCAGCAGCTACGGGCCGCCCTACGAGCAGTACTTC.

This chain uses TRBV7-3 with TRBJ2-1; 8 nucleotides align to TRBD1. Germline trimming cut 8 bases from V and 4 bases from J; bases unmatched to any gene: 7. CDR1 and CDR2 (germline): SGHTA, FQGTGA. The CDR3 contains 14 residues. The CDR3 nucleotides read TGTGCCAGCGCCCGGGACAGGCAATACAATGAGCAGTTCTTC. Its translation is CASARDRQYNEQFF.

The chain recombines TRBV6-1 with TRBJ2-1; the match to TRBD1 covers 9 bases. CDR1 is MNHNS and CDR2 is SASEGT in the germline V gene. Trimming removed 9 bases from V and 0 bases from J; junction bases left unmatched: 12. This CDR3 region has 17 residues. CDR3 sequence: CASKGQGEKSSYNEQFF. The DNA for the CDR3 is TGTGCCAGTAAGGGACAGGGCGAGAAAAGCTCCTACAATGAGCAGTTCTTC.

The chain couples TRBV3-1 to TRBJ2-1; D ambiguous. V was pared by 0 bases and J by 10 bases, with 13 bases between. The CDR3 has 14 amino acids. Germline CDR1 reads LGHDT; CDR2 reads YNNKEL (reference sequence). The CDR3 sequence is CASSQDVQPNEQFF. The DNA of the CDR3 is TGTGCCAGCAGCCAAGACGTACAGCCGAACGAGCAGTTCTTC.

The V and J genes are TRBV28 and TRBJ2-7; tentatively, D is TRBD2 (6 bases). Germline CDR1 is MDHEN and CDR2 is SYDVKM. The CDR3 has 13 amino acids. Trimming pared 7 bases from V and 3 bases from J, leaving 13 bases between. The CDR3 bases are TGTGCCAGCATGGAGGGTGCCCTCTACGAGCAGTACTTC. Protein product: CASMEGALYEQYF.

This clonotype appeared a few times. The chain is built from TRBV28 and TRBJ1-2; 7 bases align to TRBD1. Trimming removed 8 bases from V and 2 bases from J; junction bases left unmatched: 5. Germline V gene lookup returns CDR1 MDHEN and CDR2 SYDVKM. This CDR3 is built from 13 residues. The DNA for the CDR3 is TGTGCCAGCGGGGGGACAGCCAACTATGGCTACACCTTC. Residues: CASGGTANYGYTF.

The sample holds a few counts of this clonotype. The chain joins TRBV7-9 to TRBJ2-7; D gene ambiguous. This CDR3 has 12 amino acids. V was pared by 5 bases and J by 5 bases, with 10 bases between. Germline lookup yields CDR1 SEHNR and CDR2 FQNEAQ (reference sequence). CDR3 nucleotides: TGTGCCAGCAGCCCTAAGGTCCACGAGCAGTACTTC. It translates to CASSPKVHEQYF. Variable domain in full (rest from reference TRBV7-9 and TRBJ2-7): DTGVSQNPRHKITKRGQNVTFRCDPISEHNRLYWYRQTLGQGPEFLTYFQNEAQLEKSRLLSDRFSAERPKGSFSTLEIQRTEQGDSAMYLCASSPKVHEQYFGPGTRLTVT.

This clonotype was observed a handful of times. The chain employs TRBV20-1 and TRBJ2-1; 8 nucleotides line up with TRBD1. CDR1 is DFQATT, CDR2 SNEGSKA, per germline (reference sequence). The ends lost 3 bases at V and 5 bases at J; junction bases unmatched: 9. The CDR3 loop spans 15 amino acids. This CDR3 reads CSARTDRGDNNEQFF. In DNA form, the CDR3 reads TGCAGTGCTAGGACCGACAGGGGCGATAACAATGAGCAGTTCTTC.

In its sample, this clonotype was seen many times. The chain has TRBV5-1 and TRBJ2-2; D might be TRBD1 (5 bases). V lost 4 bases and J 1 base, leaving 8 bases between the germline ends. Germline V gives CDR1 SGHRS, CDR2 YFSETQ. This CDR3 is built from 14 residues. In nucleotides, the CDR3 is TGCGCCAGCAGCACCGGACAGAACACCGGGGAGCTGTTTTTT. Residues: CASSTGQNTGELFF.

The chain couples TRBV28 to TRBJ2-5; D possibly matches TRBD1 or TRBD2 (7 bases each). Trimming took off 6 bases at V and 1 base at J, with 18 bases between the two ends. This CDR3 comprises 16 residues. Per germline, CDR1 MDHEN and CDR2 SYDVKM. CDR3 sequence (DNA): TGTGCCAGCAGCCTCGAACAGGGGAGGGCCCAAGAGACCCAGTACTTC. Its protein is CASSLEQGRAQETQYF.

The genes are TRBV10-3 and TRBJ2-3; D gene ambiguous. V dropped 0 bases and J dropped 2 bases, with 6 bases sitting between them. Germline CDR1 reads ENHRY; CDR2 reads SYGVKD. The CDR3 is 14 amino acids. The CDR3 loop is CAISESNPTDTQYF. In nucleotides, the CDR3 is TGTGCCATCAGTGAGTCGAACCCCACAGATACGCAGTATTTT.

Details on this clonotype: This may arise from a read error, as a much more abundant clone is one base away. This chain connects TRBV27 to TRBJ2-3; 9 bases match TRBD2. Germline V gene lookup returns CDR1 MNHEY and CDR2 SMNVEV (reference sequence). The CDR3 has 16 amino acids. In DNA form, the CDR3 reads TGTGCCAGCAACCGTTTGGCGGGAGGGCCGACAGATGCGCAGTATTTT. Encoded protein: CASNRLAGGPTDAQYF.

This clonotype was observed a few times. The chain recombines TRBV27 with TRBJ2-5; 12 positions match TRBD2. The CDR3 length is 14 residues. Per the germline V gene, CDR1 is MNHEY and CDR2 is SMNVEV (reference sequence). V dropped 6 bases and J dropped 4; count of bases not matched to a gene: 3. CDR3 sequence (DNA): TGTGCCAGCAGGCTAGCGGGAGGGCGAGAGACCCAGTACTTC. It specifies CASRLAGGRETQYF.

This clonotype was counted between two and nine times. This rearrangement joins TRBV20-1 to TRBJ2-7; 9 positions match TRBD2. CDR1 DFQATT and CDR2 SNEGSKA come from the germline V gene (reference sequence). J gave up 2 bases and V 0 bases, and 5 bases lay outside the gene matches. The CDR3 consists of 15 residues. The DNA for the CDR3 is TGCAGTGCTAGAGATCCCCAGCGGGAGGCCTACGAGCAGTACTTC. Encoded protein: CSARDPQREAYEQYF.

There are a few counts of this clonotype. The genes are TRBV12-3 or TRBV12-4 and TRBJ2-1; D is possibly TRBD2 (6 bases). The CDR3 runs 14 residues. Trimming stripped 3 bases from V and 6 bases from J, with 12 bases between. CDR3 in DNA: TGTGCCAGCAGTTTGGGTCGGGAGTTCAATGAGCAGTTCTTC. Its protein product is CASSLGREFNEQFF.

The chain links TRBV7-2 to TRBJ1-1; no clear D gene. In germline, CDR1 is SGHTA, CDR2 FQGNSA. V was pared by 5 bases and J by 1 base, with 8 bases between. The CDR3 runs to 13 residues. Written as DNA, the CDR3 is TGTGCCAGCAGCACCTCAGGGAACACTGAAGCTTTCTTT. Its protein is CASSTSGNTEAFF. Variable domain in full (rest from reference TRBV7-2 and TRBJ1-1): GAGVSQSPSNKVTEKGKDVELRCDPISGHTALYWYRQSLGQGLEFLIYFQGNSAPDKSGLPSDRFSAERTGGSVSTLTIQRTQQEDSAVYLCASSTSGNTEAFFGQGTRLTVV.

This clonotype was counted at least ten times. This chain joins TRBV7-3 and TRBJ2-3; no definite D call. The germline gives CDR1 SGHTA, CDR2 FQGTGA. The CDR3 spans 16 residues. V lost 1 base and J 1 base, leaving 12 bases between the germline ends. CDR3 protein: CASSLSGWQGTDTQYF. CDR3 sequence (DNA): TGTGCCAGCAGCTTAAGTGGGTGGCAGGGCACAGATACGCAGTATTTT.

CDR3 amino acids: CASSPAATGELFF. In nucleotides, the CDR3 is TGTGCCAGCAGCCCGGCCGCCACCGGGGAGCTGTTTTTT. The chain combines TRBV6-2 or TRBV6-3 with TRBJ2-2, with no clear D. The V gene lost 6 bases and the J gene lost 4 bases, with 9 bases spanning the gap. The germline gives CDR1 MNHEY, CDR2 SVGEGT. The CDR3 is 13 residues long.